This T cell receptor (beta chain) emerged from a study of blood T cell repertoires in COVID-19. Study-wide context: Symptom resolution, clearance, or two negative PCRs marked the recovered donors of Cohort 3. Researchers got acute and convalescent COVID-19 samples from the United States, Italy and Spain. Sources were T cells, B-cell-depleted T cells, or PBMCs; the material itself was cDNA or gDNA.

Assignment of participants to cohorts was predicated upon participant-reported clinical history. The CDR3 totals 14 residues. Germline V CDR1 and CDR2: LNHDA, SQIVND (reference sequence). The ends were cut back, 0 bases at V and 3 bases at J, with 7 bases in the middle. Sequencing used immunoSEQ multiplex PCR; TCRdb keeps in-frame clones, though not all of them. The table shows hundreds of thousands of clones, with less than 90% occurring only once. This receptor was identified in a woman in her fifties or sixties in a cohort exposed to, infected with or recovered from COVID-19 (not recorded which). The rearrangement uses TRBV19 and TRBJ2-3; D is possibly TRBD1 (5 bases). Sequencing input: PBMCs or T cells enriched from blood (not recorded which). CDR3 protein: CASSIDKGTDTQYF. DNA of the CDR3: TGTGCCAGTAGTATAGATAAGGGGACAGATACGCAGTATTTT.